This TCR beta chain was documented in a study of control samples from healthy donors and cancer patients. Worth noting for this clone: The same CDR3 arises from other DNA sequences in this sample as well.

Clones were sequenced by immunoSEQ multiplex PCR, and TCRdb holds only the in-frame ones, with some missing. The sample has roughly 130,000 clones, about 95% seen once; the top ten hold about 4%. The ends were cut back, 5 bases at V and 4 bases at J, with 17 bases in the middle. Germline V gene lookup returns CDR1 SGHTA and CDR2 FQGNSA. The CDR3 has 15 residues. The source is a young man in good health. J is TRBJ2-5 and V is TRBV7-2; D is perhaps TRBD1 (7 bases). The sample comprised blood. CDR3 region: CASSPSGGRRETQYF. The DNA of the CDR3 is TGTGCCAGCAGCCCATCAGGGGGGCGTAGAGAGACCCAGTACTTC.